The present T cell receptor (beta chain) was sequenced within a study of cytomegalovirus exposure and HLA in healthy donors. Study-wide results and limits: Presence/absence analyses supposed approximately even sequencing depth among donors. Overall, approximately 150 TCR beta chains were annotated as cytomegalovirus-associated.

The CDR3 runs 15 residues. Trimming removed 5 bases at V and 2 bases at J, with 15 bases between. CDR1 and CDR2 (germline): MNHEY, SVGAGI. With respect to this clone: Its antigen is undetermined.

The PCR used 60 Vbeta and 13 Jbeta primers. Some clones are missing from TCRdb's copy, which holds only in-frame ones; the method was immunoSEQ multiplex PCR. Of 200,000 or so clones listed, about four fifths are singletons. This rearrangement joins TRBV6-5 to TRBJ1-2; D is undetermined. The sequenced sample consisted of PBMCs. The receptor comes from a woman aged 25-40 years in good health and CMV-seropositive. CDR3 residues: CASSQEMNANYGYTF. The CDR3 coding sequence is TGTGCCAGCAGTCAGGAAATGAATGCGAACTATGGCTACACCTTC.